The 10 T cell receptor beta chains presented below share a single source sample, sequenced in a study of control samples from healthy donors and cancer patients. Libraries were prepared by immunoSEQ multiplex PCR; TCRdb keeps only in-frame clonotypes and omits some of them. The sample contains more than 85,000 clones, around 89% of which appear only once. Sequenced material: PBMCs. The origin of the receptors is a woman aged 60-75 years with lung cancer.

This chain uses TRBV28 with TRBJ1-3; 8 nucleotides match TRBD1. J gave up 5 bases and V 6 bases, and 6 bases lay outside the gene matches. CDR3 length: 14 amino acids. Germline lookup yields CDR1 MDHEN and CDR2 SYDVKM. CDR3 in DNA: TGTGCCAGCAGGACTGGGACAGGAAGAAACACCATATATTTT. Encoded protein: CASRTGTGRNTIYF.

This clone has a handful of counts. This chain uses TRBV3-1 (or the pseudogene TRBV3-2) with TRBJ2-3; D is tentatively TRBD1 or TRBD2 (5 bases each). The CDR3 has 16 residues. Per germline, CDR1 LGHDT and CDR2 YNNKEL (reference sequence). The V end lost 0 bases, the J end lost 3 bases, and 13 bases lay between the germline ends. The CDR3 region is CASSQEGVQATDTQYF. CDR3 sequence (DNA): TGTGCCAGCAGCCAAGAGGGGGTACAGGCGACAGATACGCAGTATTTT.

The chain links TRBV19 to TRBJ1-1, with TRBD1 identical over 7 bases. The germline CDR1 and CDR2 sequences are LNHDA and SQIVND (reference sequence). The CDR3 has 12 amino acids. The junction had 1 base not matched to a gene; V was cut back by 5 bases and J by 4 bases. CDR3 coding DNA: TGTGCCAGTAGTTACAGGGGCACTGAAGCTTTCTTT. Translated: CASSYRGTEAFF. Together with reference TRBV19 and TRBJ1-1, the CDR3 gives the full variable domain: DGGITQSPKYLFRKEGQNVTLSCEQNLNHDAMYWYRQDPGQGLRLIYYSQIVNDFQKGDIAEGYSVSREKKESFPLTVTSAQKNPTAFYLCASSYRGTEAFFGQGTRLTVV.

This clone was counted once. The V gene is TRBV12-5, the J gene TRBJ2-1; D is perhaps TRBD1 (5 bases). The V end was cut by 6 bases, the J end by 9 bases, with 18 bases between. Germline CDR1 is LGHNT and CDR2 is FRNRAP. The CDR3 runs to 14 residues. Here the CDR3 reads CASGPRTLDSEQFF. For the CDR3, the DNA is TGTGCTAGTGGCCCTCGGACCTTAGACAGTGAGCAGTTCTTC. Full variable domain (missing parts from reference TRBV12-5 and TRBJ2-1): DARVTQTPRHKVTEMGQEVTMRCQPILGHNTVFWYRQTMMQGLELLAYFRNRAPLDDSGMPKDRFSAEMPDATLATLKIQPSEPRDSAVYFCASGPRTLDSEQFFGPGTRLTVL.

The gene calls are TRBV5-6 and TRBJ2-1; D is ambiguous. The CDR3 is 16 residues long. Trimming took 0 bases from V and 5 from J, leaving 15 bases between them. The germline CDR1 and CDR2 sequences are SGHDT and YYEEEE. In DNA form, the CDR3 reads TGTGCCAGCAGCTTGGCCAACGTTCTTCCCAACAATGAGCAGTTCTTC. Its translation: CASSLANVLPNNEQFF.

V and J are TRBV6-5 and TRBJ2-7, with D possibly matching TRBD2 (6 bases). The CDR3 consists of 13 residues. CDR1 is MNHEY, CDR2 SVGAGI, per germline. V lost 6 bases and J lost 2, with 11 bases in between. The CDR3 sequence: CASRRGITYEQYF. CDR3 coding DNA: TGTGCCAGCAGACGCGGGATCACCTACGAGCAGTACTTC.

The chain employs TRBV7-2 and TRBJ2-7; the D is unclear. Germline-derived CDR1 and CDR2 are SGHTA and FQGNSA. Trimming removed 5 bases from V and 3 bases from J, with 5 bases in between. The CDR3 runs to 11 residues. CDR3 DNA: TGTGCCAGCAGCCCCGGCTACGAGCAGTACTTC. Its translation is CASSPGYEQYF.

This clone was detected only a few times. The chain couples TRBV5-5 to TRBJ2-2, with 8 nucleotides matching TRBD1. This CDR3 has 17 amino acids. Germline V gives CDR1 SGHKS, CDR2 YYEKEE (reference sequence). With V trimmed by 0 bases and J by 3 bases, 7 bases remained unmatched. The CDR3 spells CASSLALRGPYTGELFF. The CDR3 coding sequence is TGTGCCAGCAGCTTGGCCCTCAGGGGGCCGTACACCGGGGAGCTGTTTTTT.

This chain joins TRBV9 and TRBJ2-7, with 8 nucleotides matching TRBD1. CDR1 and CDR2 (germline): SGDLS, YYNGEE. This CDR3 comprises 12 residues. Trimming cost V 7 bases and J 3 bases; bases outside gene matches: 3. CDR3 residues: CASRTGCYEQYF. In nucleotides, the CDR3 is TGTGCCAGCCGGACAGGGTGCTACGAGCAGTACTTC.

CDR3 loop: CASSYRPDGSYEQYF. CDR3 nucleotides: TGTGCCAGCAGTTACCGACCGGACGGATCCTACGAGCAGTACTTC. This rearrangement joins TRBV6-5 to TRBJ2-7; D gene uncertain. The CDR3 contains 15 residues. Trimming pared 2 bases from V and 1 base from J, leaving 12 bases between. From germline, CDR1 is MNHEY and CDR2 SVGAGI.